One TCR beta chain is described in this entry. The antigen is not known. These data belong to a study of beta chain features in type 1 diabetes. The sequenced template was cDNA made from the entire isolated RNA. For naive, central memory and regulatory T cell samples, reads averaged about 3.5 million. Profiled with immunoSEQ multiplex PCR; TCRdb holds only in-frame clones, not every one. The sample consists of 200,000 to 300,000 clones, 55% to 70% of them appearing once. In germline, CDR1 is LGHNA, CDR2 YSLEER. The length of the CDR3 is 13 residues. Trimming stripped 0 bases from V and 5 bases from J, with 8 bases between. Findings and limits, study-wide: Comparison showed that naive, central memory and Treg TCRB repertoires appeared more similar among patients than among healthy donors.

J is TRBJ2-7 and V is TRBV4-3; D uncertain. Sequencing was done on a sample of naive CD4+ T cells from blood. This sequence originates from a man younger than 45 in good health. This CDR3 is CASSQDVGHEQYF. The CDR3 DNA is TGCGCCAGCAGCCAAGACGTGGGCCACGAGCAGTACTTC.